This paragraph covers one TCR beta chain sequence. Its antigen is currently unknown. This sample is part of a study of T cell clonotyping in hematopoietic cell transplantation. Points from the study as a whole: Graft donor and pretransplant recipient Inverse Simpson Index values predicted broader posttransplant TCR diversity. Pathologically expanded recipient clonotypes increased progressively from day 30 to day 180 as diversity fell. Few recipient clonotypes overlapped donors; over 95% were de novo at given depth.

Assay used: immunoSEQ multiplex PCR; TCRdb lists only in-frame clones, some missing. The sample contains approximately 9,100 clones, more than 80% of which appear only once. Recipient blood drawn about 28 days pretransplant and days 30, 100, 180 after. Specimen: peripheral blood mononuclear cells, collected 180 days after allogeneic stem cell transplant. The TCR originated in a female patient aged 50-59 years who had an allogeneic stem cell transplant from an unrelated donor, so the T cells may come from the graft donor. Some clones in this sample may be carry-over from other donors' samples.

The CDR3 sequence is CAWSSGETSGYTF. The CDR3 coding sequence is TGTGCCTGGAGTTCGGGGGAAACAAGTGGCTACACCTTC. The gene calls are TRBV30 and TRBJ1-2; tentatively, D is TRBD1 (5 bases). V was cut by 2 bases and J by 7 bases, with 14 bases left in between. This CDR3 has 13 amino acids. CDR1 and CDR2 from the germline V gene are GTSNPN and SVGIG (reference sequence).